Reported below is one T cell receptor (delta chain). It differs at one base from a far larger clone, so likely a read error. Other DNA variants within this sample encode the same CDR3. TCRdb reanalyzed the multiplex PCR reads using CATT. The data contain tens of thousands of delta-chain clones, roughly 1.8% of them singletons. The data are from a study of γδ T cells in repeated Plasmodium falciparum infection. Study information: Malian children with intense seasonal malaria exposure were compared with matched Australian children. Malian samples came from no-transmission periods or across acute febrile malaria episodes.

The receptor's source is a pool of human donors (malaria-infected and uninfected, not separated). Sequencing used gamma-delta T cells from blood.

The DNA for the CDR3 is TGTGCTCTTGGGGAACTTATGGGGGGGATACTCGATAAACTCATCTTT. Translating it yields CALGELMGGILDKLIF. The chain uses TRDV1 and TRDJ1; 9 nucleotides line up with TRDD3. The CDR3 contains 16 residues. Germline CDR1 is TSWWSYY and CDR2 is QGS. The trim removed 0 bases at V and 4 bases at J, leaving 6 bases unmatched.